This T cell receptor beta chain was captured in a study of preoperative IRX-2 immunotherapy in early breast cancer (dated by TCRdb to about 2019). This clone was seen more than once but under ten times. What this receptor recognizes is not known. No base quality values were provided; no much bigger clone lies one nucleotide off. Taken with the paper, the label for treatment or condition translates to: preoperative locoregional IRX-2 cytokine immunotherapy. The samples were obtained from a phase Ib study that tested preoperative, locoregional IRX-2 cytokine immunotherapy meant to prime immune responses. The donors were early-stage breast cancer patients who were given IRX-2 prior to surgery. The junction shows trimming of 5 bases on V and 5 bases on J, and the gene matches do not reach 11 bases of it. Including the terminal cysteine and phenylalanine, the CDR3 comprises 18 residues. Left in the record is the CDR3 DNA by itself, 54 bases read in frame from the first base. In the germline V gene (reference sequence), CDR1 corresponds to SGHAT and CDR2 to FQDESV.

The library came from the immunoSEQ multiplex PCR assay. This is the immuneACCESS table as TCRdb keeps it, with only in-frame sequences that have V and J called. A part of the clones is gone; compared with another copy, unresolved V genes explain less than half, and the rest is unexplained. This sample has roughly 26,000 clones in its table, and more than 80% of those were observed once. The ten largest make up 1% to 1.5% of the sample. The sequence joins TRBV11-1 to TRBJ2-2; TRBD2 aligns with 13 central bases. The source of this sequence is a human donor with breast cancer. This specimen was lymph node tissue, taken after IRX-2 immunotherapy. The DNA is as follows: TGTGCCAGCAGCGCCGGGACTAGCGGGGCCAGATCTACCGGGGAGCTGTTTTTT. Translation gives CASSAGTSGARSTGELFF.